The 8 T cell receptor beta chains in this list originate from one sample, sequenced in a study of T cells in localized non-small cell lung cancer. Sequencing used immunoSEQ multiplex PCR; TCRdb keeps in-frame clones, though not all of them. The sample contains about 21,000 clones, roughly four fifths of which appear only once. Sequenced here: peripheral blood, sampled before any cancer treatment. Receptors originate from a man aged 40-75 years with stage I lung adenocarcinoma.

This sequence joins TRBV28 and TRBJ2-5; D is possibly TRBD1 or TRBD2 (5 bases each). The CDR3 runs to 15 residues. V lost 1 base and J lost 1, with 10 bases in between. Germline V gene sequence: CDR1 MDHEN, CDR2 SYDVKM. The CDR3 DNA follows: TGTGCCAGCAGTTTATTTCGGGGCTTCCAAGAGACCCAGTACTTC. This encodes CASSLFRGFQETQYF.

With regard to this clone: Germline is not matched at one junction end, which may reflect a read error. This sequence joins TRBV30 and TRBJ2-5; D possibly corresponds to TRBD1 (6 bases). Germline lookup yields CDR1 GTSNPN and CDR2 SVGIG (reference sequence). The CDR3 runs to 15 residues. CDR3 protein: CAWSRDRWSAETHYF. Here the CDR3 DNA reads TGTGCCTGGAGTAGAGACAGGTGGTCCGCAGAGACCCATTACTTC.

The gene calls are TRBV5-6 and TRBJ2-3, with TRBD2 identical over 8 bases. Germline lookup yields CDR1 SGHDT and CDR2 YYEEEE. V shed 4 bases and J 3 bases; nucleotides not matched to a gene: 7. The CDR3 length is 15 residues. The DNA for the CDR3 is TGTGCCAGCAGCCGCCCGGGGGGGCCGACAGATACGCAGTATTTT. This sequence encodes CASSRPGGPTDTQYF.

The chain recombines TRBV28 with TRBJ1-4, with D unresolved. The CDR3 loop spans 16 amino acids. V lost 2 bases to trimming and J lost 8 bases, with 18 bases between them. Germline V gives CDR1 MDHEN, CDR2 SYDVKM. The CDR3 region has the DNA TGTGCCAGCAGTTTAAGAGGGTCGGGTTACCCGGAAAAACTGTTTTTT. Its protein product is CASSLRGSGYPEKLFF. Full variable domain (missing parts from reference TRBV28 and TRBJ1-4): DVKVTQSSRYLVKRTGEKVFLECVQDMDHENMFWYRQDPGLGLRLIYFSYDVKMKEKGDIPEGYSVSREKKERFSLILESASTNQTSMYLCASSLRGSGYPEKLFFGSGTQLSVL.

The V and J genes are TRBV14 and TRBJ2-2, with D possibly TRBD2 on 5 matching bases. With 4 bases removed from V and 1 base from J, the gap between germline ends came to 10 bases. In germline, CDR1 is SGHDN, CDR2 FVKESK. The CDR3 sequence is 15 residues long. CDR3 DNA sequence: TGTGCCAGCAGCCCTTGGAGGCGGAACACCGGGGAGCTGTTTTTT. This encodes CASSPWRRNTGELFF.

The chain recombines TRBV15 with TRBJ1-2; TRBD1 is a possible D gene (5 bases). Germline V gene data show CDR1 as LNHNV and CDR2 as YYDKDF (reference sequence). CDR3 length: 14 amino acids. Deletions cut 0 bases from V and 6 bases from J, with 11 bases between. The CDR3 DNA reads TGTGCCACCAGCAGAGATTCGGCAGGGCATGGCTACACCTTC. This gives the protein CATSRDSAGHGYTF.

This clone has a handful of counts. The chain is built from TRBV28 and TRBJ2-6; D uncertain. V shed 4 bases and J shed 0 bases, with 1 base lying between them. Germline V lookup: CDR1 MDHEN, CDR2 SYDVKM. The CDR3 is 13 amino acids. CDR3 region: CASSYSGANVLTF. The CDR3 bases are TGTGCCAGCAGTTACTCTGGGGCCAACGTCCTGACTTTC.

J is TRBJ1-1 and V is TRBV4-1, with D hard to call. The germline V and J ends were trimmed by 4 bases and 0 bases, with 9 bases remaining between them. The CDR3 length is 14 residues. Per germline, CDR1 MGHRA and CDR2 YSYEKL. CDR3 nucleotides: TGCGCCAGCAGCCCCCCCGCCCTGAACACTGAAGCTTTCTTT. It translates to CASSPPALNTEAFF.